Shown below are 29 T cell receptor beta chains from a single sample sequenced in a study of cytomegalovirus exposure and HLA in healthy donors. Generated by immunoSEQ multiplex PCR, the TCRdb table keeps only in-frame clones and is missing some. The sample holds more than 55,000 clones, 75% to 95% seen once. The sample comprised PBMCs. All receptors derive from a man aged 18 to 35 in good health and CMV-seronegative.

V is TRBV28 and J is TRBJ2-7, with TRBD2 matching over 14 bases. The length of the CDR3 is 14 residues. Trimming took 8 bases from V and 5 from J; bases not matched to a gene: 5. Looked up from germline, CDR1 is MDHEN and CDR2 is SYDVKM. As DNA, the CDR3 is TGTGCCAGCCGGGGGACTAGCGGGAGTGACGAGCAGTACTTC. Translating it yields CASRGTSGSDEQYF.

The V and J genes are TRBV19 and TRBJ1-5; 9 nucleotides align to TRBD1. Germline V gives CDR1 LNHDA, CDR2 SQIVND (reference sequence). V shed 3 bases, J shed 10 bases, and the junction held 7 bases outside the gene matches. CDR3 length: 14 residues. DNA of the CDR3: TGTGCCAGTAGTATGGGACAGGGAGGGGGTCCCCAGCATTTT. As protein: CASSMGQGGGPQHF.

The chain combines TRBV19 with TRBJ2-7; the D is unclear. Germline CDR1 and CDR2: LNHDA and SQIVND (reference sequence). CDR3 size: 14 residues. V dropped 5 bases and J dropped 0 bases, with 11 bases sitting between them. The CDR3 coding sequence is TGTGCCAGTAGTTCGGGTCTTCGCTCCTACGAGCAGTACTTC. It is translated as CASSSGLRSYEQYF.

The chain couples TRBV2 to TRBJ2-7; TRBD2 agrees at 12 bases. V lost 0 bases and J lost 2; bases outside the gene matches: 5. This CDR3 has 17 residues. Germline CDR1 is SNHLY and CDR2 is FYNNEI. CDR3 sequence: CASSEAHLAGGTYEQYF. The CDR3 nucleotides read TGTGCCAGCAGTGAAGCACATCTAGCGGGAGGGACCTACGAGCAGTACTTC.

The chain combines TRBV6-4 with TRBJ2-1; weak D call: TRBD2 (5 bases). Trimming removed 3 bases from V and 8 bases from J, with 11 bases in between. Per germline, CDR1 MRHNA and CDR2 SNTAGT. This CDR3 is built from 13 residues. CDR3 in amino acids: CASSETGSDEQFF. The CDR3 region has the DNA TGTGCCAGCAGTGAGACTGGTAGCGATGAGCAGTTCTTC.

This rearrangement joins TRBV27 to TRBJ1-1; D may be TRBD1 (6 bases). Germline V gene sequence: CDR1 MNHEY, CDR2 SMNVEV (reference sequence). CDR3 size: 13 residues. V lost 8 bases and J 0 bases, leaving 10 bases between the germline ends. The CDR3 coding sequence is TGTGCCAGCCCTCAGGGGATGAACACTGAAGCTTTCTTT. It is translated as CASPQGMNTEAFF.

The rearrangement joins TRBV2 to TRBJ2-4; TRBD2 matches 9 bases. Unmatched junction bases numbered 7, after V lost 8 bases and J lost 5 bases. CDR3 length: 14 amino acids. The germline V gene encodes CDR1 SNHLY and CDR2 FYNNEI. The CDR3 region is CASHSGRGENIQYF. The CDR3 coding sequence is TGTGCCAGCCATAGCGGGAGAGGGGAAAACATTCAGTACTTC.

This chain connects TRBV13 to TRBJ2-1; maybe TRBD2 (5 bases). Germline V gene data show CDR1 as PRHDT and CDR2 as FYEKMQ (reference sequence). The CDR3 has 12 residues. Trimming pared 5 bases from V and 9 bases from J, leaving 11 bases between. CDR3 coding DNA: TGTGCCAGCAGCGAGGGTTTCAGTGAGCAGTTCTTC. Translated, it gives CASSEGFSEQFF.

CDR3: CASSLALSGVGGETQYF. The CDR3 DNA reads as TGCGCCAGCAGCTTGGCCTTATCGGGGGTTGGGGGTGAGACCCAGTACTTC. V and J are TRBV5-1 and TRBJ2-5; D possibly corresponds to TRBD2 (6 bases). Germline V gene lookup returns CDR1 SGHRS and CDR2 YFSETQ. There are 17 residues in the CDR3. V lost 0 bases to trimming and J lost 5 bases, with 20 bases between them.

CDR3 loop: CASSLVSSSHTQYF. DNA for the CDR3: TGTGCCAGCAGCTTGGTTTCTAGCTCACATACGCAGTATTTT. J is TRBJ2-3 and V is TRBV5-6, with D possibly matching TRBD2 (5 bases). This CDR3 is 14 amino acids long. Germline V gene lookup returns CDR1 SGHDT and CDR2 YYEEEE. With 0 bases removed from V and 7 bases from J, the gap between germline ends came to 12 bases.

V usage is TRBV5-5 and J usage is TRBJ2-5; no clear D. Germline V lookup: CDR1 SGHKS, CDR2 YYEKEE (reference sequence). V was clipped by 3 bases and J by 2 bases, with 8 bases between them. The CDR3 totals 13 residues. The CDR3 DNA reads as TGTGCCAGCAGCTATTACAGTCAAGAGACCCAGTACTTC. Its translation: CASSYYSQETQYF.

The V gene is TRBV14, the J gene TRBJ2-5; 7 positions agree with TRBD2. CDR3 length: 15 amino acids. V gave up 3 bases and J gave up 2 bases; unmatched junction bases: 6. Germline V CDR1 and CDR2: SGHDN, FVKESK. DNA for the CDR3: TGTGCCAGCAGCCAGCCGGGACTAAAACAAGAGACCCAGTACTTC. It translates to CASSQPGLKQETQYF.

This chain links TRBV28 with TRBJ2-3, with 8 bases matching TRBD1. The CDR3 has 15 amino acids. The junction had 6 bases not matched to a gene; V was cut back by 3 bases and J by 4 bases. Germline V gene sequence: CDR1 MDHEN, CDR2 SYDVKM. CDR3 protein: CASSLRTGYADTQYF. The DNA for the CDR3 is TGTGCCAGCAGTTTGCGGACAGGGTACGCAGATACGCAGTATTTT.

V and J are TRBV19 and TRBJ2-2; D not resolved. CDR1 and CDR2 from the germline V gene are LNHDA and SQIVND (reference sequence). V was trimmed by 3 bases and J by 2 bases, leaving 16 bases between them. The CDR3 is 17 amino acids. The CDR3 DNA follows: TGTGCCAGTAGTATTGAACAACTACTTTCTAACACCGGGGAGCTGTTTTTT. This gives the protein CASSIEQLLSNTGELFF.

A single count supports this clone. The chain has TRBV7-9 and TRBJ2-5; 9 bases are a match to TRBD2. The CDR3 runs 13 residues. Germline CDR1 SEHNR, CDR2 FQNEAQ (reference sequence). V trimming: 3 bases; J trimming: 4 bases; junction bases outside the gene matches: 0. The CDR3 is CASSFSGGETQYF. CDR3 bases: TGTGCCAGCAGCTTTAGCGGGGGAGAGACCCAGTACTTC. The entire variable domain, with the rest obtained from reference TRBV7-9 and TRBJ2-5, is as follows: DTGVSQNPRHKITKRGQNVTFRCDPISEHNRLYWYRQTLGQGPEFLTYFQNEAQLEKSRLLSDRFSAERPKGSFSTLEIQRTEQGDSAMYLCASSFSGGETQYFGPGTRLLVL.

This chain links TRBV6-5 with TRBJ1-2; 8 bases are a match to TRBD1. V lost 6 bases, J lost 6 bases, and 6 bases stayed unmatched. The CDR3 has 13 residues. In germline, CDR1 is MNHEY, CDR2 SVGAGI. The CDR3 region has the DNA TGTGCCAGCAGCCGGACAGGGAGGAATGGCTACACCTTC. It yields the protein CASSRTGRNGYTF.

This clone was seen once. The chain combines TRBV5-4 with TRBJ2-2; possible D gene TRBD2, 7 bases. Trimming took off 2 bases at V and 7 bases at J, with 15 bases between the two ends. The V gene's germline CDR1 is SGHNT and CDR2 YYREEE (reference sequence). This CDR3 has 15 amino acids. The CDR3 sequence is CASSLGGALIGELFF. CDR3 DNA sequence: TGTGCCAGCAGCTTAGGGGGGGCACTCATCGGGGAGCTGTTTTTT.

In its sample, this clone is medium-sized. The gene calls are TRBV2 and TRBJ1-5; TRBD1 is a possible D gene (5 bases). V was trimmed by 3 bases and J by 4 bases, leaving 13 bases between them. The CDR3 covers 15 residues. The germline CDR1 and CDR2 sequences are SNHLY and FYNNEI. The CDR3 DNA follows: TGTGCCAGCAGTGATGGAAGACAGTCTAATCAGCCCCAGCATTTT. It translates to CASSDGRQSNQPQHF.

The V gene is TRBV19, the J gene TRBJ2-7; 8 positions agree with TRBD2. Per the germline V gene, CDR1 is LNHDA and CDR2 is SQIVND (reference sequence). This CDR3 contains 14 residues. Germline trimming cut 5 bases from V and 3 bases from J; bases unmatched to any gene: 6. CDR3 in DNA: TGTGCCAGTAGTTCACCCGGGACTAGCTACGAGCAGTACTTC. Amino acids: CASSSPGTSYEQYF.

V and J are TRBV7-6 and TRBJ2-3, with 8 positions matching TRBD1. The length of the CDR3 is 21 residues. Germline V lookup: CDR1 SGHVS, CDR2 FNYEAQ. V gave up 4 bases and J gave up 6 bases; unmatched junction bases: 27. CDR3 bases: TGTGCCAGCAGCTCATTCACCCAGCCCGGTCTTACCGGGACAGGAGCGGATACGCAGTATTTT. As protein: CASSSFTQPGLTGTGADTQYF. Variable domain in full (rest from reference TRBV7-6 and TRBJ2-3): GAGVSQSPRYKVTKRGQDVALRCDPISGHVSLYWYRQALGQGPEFLTYFNYEAQQDKSGLPNDRFSAERPEGSISTLTIQRTEQRDSAMYRCASSSFTQPGLTGTGADTQYFGPGTRLTVL.

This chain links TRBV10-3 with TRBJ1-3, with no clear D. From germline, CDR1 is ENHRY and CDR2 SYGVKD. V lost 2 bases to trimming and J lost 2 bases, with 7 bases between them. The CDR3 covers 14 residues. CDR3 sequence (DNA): TGTGCCATCAGTGAGCGAGGGACTGGAAACACCATATATTTT. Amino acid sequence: CAISERGTGNTIYF.

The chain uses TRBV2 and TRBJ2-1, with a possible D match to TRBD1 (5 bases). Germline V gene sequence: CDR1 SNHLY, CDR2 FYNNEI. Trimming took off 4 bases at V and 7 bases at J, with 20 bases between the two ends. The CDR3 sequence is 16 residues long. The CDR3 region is CASSVDHRSGQNEQFF. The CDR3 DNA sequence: TGTGCCAGCAGTGTAGATCATCGGTCAGGGCAGAATGAGCAGTTCTTC.

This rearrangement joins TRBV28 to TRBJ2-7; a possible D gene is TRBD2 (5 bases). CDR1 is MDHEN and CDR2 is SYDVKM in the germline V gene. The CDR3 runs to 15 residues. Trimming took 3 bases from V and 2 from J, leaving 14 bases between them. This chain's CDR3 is CASSLRGHITYEQYF. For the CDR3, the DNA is TGTGCCAGCAGTTTGAGAGGGCACATAACCTACGAGCAGTACTTC.

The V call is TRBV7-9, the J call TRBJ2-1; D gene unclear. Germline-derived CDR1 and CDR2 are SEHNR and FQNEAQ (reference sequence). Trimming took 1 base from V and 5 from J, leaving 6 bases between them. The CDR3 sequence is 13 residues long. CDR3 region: CASSLGQNNEQFF. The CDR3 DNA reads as TGTGCCAGCAGCTTAGGGCAGAACAATGAGCAGTTCTTC.

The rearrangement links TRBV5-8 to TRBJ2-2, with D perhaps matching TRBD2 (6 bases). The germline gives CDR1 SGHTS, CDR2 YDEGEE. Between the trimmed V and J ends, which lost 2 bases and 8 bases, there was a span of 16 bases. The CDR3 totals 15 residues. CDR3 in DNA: TGTGCCAGCAGCTTAATAGCGGATAAGAATGGGGAGCTGTTTTTT. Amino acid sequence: CASSLIADKNGELFF. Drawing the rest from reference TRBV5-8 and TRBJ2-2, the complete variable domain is EAGVTQSPTHLIKTRGQQATLRCSPISGHTSVYWYQQALGLGLQFLLWYDEGEERNRGNFPPRFSGRQFPNYSSELNVNALELEDSALYLCASSLIADKNGELFFGEGSRLTVL.

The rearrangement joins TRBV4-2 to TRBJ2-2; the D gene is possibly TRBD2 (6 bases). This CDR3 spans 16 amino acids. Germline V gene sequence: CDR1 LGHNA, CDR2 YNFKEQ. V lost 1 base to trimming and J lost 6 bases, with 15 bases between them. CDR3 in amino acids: CASSQGGGRKSGELFF. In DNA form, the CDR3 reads TGTGCCAGCAGCCAAGGTGGAGGGCGCAAATCCGGGGAGCTGTTTTTT.

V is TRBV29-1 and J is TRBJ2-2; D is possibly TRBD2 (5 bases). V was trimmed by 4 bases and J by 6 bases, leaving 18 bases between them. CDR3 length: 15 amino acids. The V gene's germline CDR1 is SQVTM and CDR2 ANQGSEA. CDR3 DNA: TGCAGCGTTGGACGGGGAACCGATTTGGCCGGGGAGCTGTTTTTT. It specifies CSVGRGTDLAGELFF.

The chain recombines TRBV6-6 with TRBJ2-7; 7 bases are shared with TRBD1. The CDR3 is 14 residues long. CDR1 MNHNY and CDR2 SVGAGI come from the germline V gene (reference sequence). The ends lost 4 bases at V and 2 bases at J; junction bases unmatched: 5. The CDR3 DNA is TGTGCCAGCAGTTCCCGGGACAGAACCTACGAGCAGTACTTC. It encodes CASSSRDRTYEQYF.

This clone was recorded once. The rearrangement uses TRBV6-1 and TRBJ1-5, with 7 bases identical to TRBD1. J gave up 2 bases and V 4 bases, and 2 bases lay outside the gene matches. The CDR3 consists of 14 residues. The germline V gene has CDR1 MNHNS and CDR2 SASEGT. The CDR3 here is CASSGDRGNQPQHF. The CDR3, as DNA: TGTGCCAGCAGTGGTGACAGGGGCAATCAGCCCCAGCATTTT.